These T cell receptor beta chains were read from a single sample in a study of T cell repertoires in cytomegalovirus infection. Each CDR3 protein is one row after TCRdb ran MiXCR on the reads. The repertoire holds 700,000 to 950,000 distinct CDR3 sequences, with around a third as singletons. These receptors' targets are unknown. The sample here was cultured CD8+ T cells from PBMCs, taken from culture after CMV antigen stimulation. These receptors all stem from a human donor in good health (CMV status not recorded). Some clones in this sample may be carry-over from other donors' samples. CDR3s include the opening cysteine and the closing phenylalanine or tryptophan. Fields, in order: J gene, clone size, V gene, CDR3 protein. Size is omitted from some rows. Given values are once, few, many or a class for expanded clones.

J: TRBJ2-5
size: few
V: TRBV7-3
CDR3: CASSPGQLHPETQYF

J: TRBJ1-2
size: once
V: TRBV19
CDR3: CASIGFYGYTF

J: TRBJ1-6
size: NA
V: TRBV11-2
CDR3: CASSLDWRGREDSPLHF

J: TRBJ2-5
size: NA
V: TRBV4-2
CDR3: CASSGSGGALETQYF

J: TRBJ2-1
size: NA
V: TRBV7-6
CDR3: CASSLFPRNEQFF

J: TRBJ1-1
size: NA
V: TRBV27
CDR3: CASSFLDSNTEAFF

J: TRBJ1-4
size: NA
V: TRBV4-1
CDR3: CASSHGRVGLPNEKLFF

J: TRBJ2-1
size: many
V: TRBV7-8
CDR3: CASSLELAGRREQFF

J: TRBJ1-5
size: NA
V: TRBV29-1
CDR3: CSVIWTEKKPQHF

J: TRBJ2-7
size: NA
V: TRBV6-2/TRBV6-3
CDR3: CASSQTGQGNYEQYF

J: TRBJ2-3
size: NA
V: TRBV10-3
CDR3: CAISDSGAPPGTDTQYF

J: TRBJ1-2
size: few
V: TRBV6-6
CDR3: CASSSSAAGAGYGYTF

J: TRBJ1-4
size: NA
V: TRBV9
CDR3: CASSEKTGMGEKLFF

J: TRBJ2-7
size: many
V: TRBV12-3/TRBV12-4
CDR3: CASSTGRVYEQYF

J: TRBJ2-3
size: few
V: TRBV6-6
CDR3: CASTPPGVTDTQYF

J: TRBJ2-3
size: few
V: TRBV7-9
CDR3: CASSLVRGYTDTQYF

J: TRBJ1-2
size: NA
V: TRBV19
CDR3: CASSIVFGDRAYGYTF

J: TRBJ1-1
size: NA
V: TRBV7-6
CDR3: CASSLQGRTGALNTEAFF

J: TRBJ1-2
size: few
V: TRBV6-5
CDR3: CASSYAGQYGYTF

J: TRBJ2-3
size: few
V: TRBV6-5
CDR3: CASSYGAGSDTQYF

J: TRBJ2-1
size: few
V: TRBV27
CDR3: CASSRPGNEQFF

J: TRBJ1-5
size: NA
V: TRBV12-5
CDR3: CASGFDLDTQDQPQHF

J: TRBJ2-1
size: few
V: TRBV13
CDR3: CASSLTSGAAHEQFF

J: TRBJ1-2
size: NA
V: TRBV4-2
CDR3: CASSQEGVGARADGYTF

J: TRBJ1-5
size: NA
V: TRBV6-6
CDR3: CASIPAEPDSNQPQHF

J: TRBJ2-7
size: few
V: TRBV15
CDR3: CATSRGQGTEQYF

J: TRBJ2-1
size: NA
V: TRBV13
CDR3: CASKRGRASYNEQFF

J: TRBJ2-1
size: NA
V: TRBV9
CDR3: CANSSRTGTAYNEQFF

J: TRBJ1-2
size: few
V: TRBV4-2
CDR3: CASSQDRSGIWGYTF

J: TRBJ1-1
size: NA
V: TRBV14
CDR3: CASRLIQASGLSNTEAFF

J: TRBJ2-5
size: NA
V: TRBV20-1
CDR3: CSARHYGSQETQYF

J: TRBJ1-1
size: few
V: TRBV11-2
CDR3: CASSLWDRGSSNTEAFF

J: TRBJ1-6
size: NA
V: TRBV19
CDR3: CASSMSQGDYSPLHF

J: TRBJ1-1
size: NA
V: TRBV7-9
CDR3: CASSDADMSNTEAFF

J: TRBJ2-1
size: NA
V: TRBV27
CDR3: CATRLAGGPPLNEQFF

J: TRBJ1-4
size: many
V: TRBV7-2
CDR3: CASSLRPQMGNEKLFF

J: TRBJ1-1
size: few
V: TRBV2
CDR3: CAAGDLMNTEAFF

J: TRBJ2-3
size: NA
V: TRBV7-6
CDR3: CASSLERGFTDTQYF

J: TRBJ2-7
size: NA
V: TRBV19
CDR3: CATSSVGTGYYEQYF

J: TRBJ1-1
size: few
V: TRBV10-3
CDR3: CAISESKQGHTEAFF

J: TRBJ1-2
size: few
V: TRBV12-3/TRBV12-4
CDR3: CASSLTIGYGYTF

J: TRBJ1-3
size: NA
V: TRBV7-9
CDR3: CASSPRDRDVDTIYF

J: TRBJ1-2
size: NA
V: TRBV11-2
CDR3: CASSLVPDANGYTF

J: TRBJ2-2
size: many
V: TRBV7-8
CDR3: CASNPVGTGELFF

J: TRBJ1-5
size: NA
V: TRBV12-3/TRBV12-4
CDR3: CASRGNNQPQHF

J: TRBJ1-5
size: NA
V: TRBV6-2/TRBV6-3
CDR3: CASSYRPGQDFYVDQPQHF